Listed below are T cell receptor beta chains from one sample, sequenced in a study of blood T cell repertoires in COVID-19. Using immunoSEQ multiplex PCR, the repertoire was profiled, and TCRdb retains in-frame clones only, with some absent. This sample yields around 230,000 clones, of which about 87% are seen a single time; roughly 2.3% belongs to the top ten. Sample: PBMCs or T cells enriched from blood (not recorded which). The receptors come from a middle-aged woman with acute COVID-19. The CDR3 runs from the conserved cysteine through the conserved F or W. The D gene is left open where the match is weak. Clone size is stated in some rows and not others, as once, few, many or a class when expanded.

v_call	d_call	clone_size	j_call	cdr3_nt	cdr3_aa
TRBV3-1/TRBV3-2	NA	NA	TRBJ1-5	TGTGCCAGCAGCCAAGGCGGGGGGTCTCCCCAGCATTTT	CASSQGGGSPQHF
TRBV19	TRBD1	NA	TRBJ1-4	TGTGCCAGTAGCACAGGGGGCTCTGGGGAAAAACTGTTTTTT	CASSTGGSGEKLFF
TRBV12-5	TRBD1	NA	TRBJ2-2	TGTGCTAGTGGTTTGGATCACAAGAGGGGACAGGGGGCACGGGTCACCGGGGAGCTGTTTTTT	CASGLDHKRGQGARVTGELFF
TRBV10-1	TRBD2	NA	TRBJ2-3	TGCGCCAGCAGTGTGTCTAGCGGGAGTGGTTCAGATACGCAGTATTTT	CASSVSSGSGSDTQYF
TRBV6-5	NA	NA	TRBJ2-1	TGTGCCCACCAGGGGCCGGGATACAATGAGCAGTTCTTC	CAHQGPGYNEQFF
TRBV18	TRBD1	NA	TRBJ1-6	TGTGCCAGCTCACACGGGACAGCTAATTCACCCCTCCACTTT	CASSHGTANSPLHF
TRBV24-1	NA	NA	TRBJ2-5	TGTGCCACCAGTGAAGGGACACTCCCCGGGGAGACCCAGTACTTC	CATSEGTLPGETQYF
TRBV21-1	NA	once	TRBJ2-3	TGTGCCAGCAGCAAAGCCTCAGGGTGCCCAGATACGCAGTATTTT	CASSKASGCPDTQYF
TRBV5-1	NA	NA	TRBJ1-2	TGCGCCAGCAGCCTCACAAGTGATGCTAACTATGGCTACACCTTC	CASSLTSDANYGYTF
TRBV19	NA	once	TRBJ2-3	TGTGCCAGTAGTCCCGGGGGGCAAGATACGCAGTATTTT	CASSPGGQDTQYF
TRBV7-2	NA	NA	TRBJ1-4	TGTGCCAGCAGCTTAAAAAGGCGGACACCAACTAATGAAAAACTGTTTTTT	CASSLKRRTPTNEKLFF
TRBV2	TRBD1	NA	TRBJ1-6	TGTGCCAGCAAGGGGACAGGGCAGTATTCACCCCTCCACTTT	CASKGTGQYSPLHF
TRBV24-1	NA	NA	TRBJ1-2	TGTGCCACCAGTGAGTCTTATACAGGGATCAATGGCTACACCTTC	CATSESYTGINGYTF
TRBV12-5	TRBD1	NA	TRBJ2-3	TGTGCTAGTGGGCCGGGACAGGGGGGAAACGGCGCCGATACGCAGTATTTT	CASGPGQGGNGADTQYF
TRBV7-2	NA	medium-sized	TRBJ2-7	TGTGCCAGCAGCTTAGAGCCGGTATCCTACGAGCAGTACTTC	CASSLEPVSYEQYF
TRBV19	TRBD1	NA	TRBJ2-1	TGTGCCAGTAGTGTGCAGGGGGCAGGAGGGGAGCAGTTCTTC	CASSVQGAGGEQFF
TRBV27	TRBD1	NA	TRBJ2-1	TGTGCCAGCAGCTACCGGGACAGGGGGTTCTTC	CASSYRDRGFF
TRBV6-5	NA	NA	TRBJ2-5	TGTGCCAGCAGCCCCCGACAGCTACAAGAGACCCAGTACTTC	CASSPRQLQETQYF
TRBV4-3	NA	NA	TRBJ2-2	TGCGCCAGCAGCCAACTCGCGGACACCGGGGAGCTGTTTTTT	CASSQLADTGELFF
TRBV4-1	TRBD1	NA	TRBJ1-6	TGCGCCAGCAGCCAAGTTGGGACAGCTGATAATTCACCCCTCCACTTT	CASSQVGTADNSPLHF
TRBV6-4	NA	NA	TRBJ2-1	TGTGCCAGCAGTGATAACAATGAGCAGTTCTTC	CASSDNNEQFF
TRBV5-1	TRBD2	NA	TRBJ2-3	TGCGCCAGCAGCTTGGCGGGACTAGGCGGCACAGATACGCAGTATTTT	CASSLAGLGGTDTQYF
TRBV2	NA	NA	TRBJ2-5	TGTGCCAGCAGTGGACAGACCCAAGAGACCCAGTACTTC	CASSGQTQETQYF
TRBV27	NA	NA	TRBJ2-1	TGTGCCAGCAGTTTTCGCGGGATTGCACGGTCCTACAATGAGCAGTTCTTC	CASSFRGIARSYNEQFF
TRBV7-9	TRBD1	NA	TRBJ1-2	TGTGCCAGCACCCTCCCCGGGACAGCCCTCTACACCTTC	CASTLPGTALYTF
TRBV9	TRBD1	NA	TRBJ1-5	TGTGCCAGCAGCCCTGGGACAGGGGGCAATCAGCCCCAGCATTTT	CASSPGTGGNQPQHF
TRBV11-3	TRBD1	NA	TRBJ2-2	TGTGCCAGCAGCCCGCCCGGGACAGGGCACACCGGGGAGCTGTTTTTT	CASSPPGTGHTGELFF
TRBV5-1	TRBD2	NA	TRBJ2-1	TGCGCCAGCAGCCCAGGACTAGCGGGAGGACTTCACCACAATGAGCAGTTCTTC	CASSPGLAGGLHHNEQFF
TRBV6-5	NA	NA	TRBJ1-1	TGTGCCAGCAGTTTGCGGAACATGAACACTGAAGCTTTCTTT	CASSLRNMNTEAFF
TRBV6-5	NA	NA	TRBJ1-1	TGTGCCAGCACGCGACCAGGGCCGAACACTGAAGCTTTCTTT	CASTRPGPNTEAFF
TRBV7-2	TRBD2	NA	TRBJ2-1	TGTGCCAGTCATAGCGGGGGGCGGGGCTCCTACAATGAGCAGTTCTTC	CASHSGGRGSYNEQFF
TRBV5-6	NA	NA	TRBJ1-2	TGTGCCAGCAGCCGCCGGGCTAACTATGGCTACACCTTC	CASSRRANYGYTF
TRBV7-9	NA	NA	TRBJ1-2	TGTGCCAGCAGCTTGGGGTCGGGGGGCTATGGCTACACCTTC	CASSLGSGGYGYTF
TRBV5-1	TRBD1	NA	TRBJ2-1	TGCGCCAGCCGGGACAGGGGGCATGATGAGCAGTTCTTC	CASRDRGHDEQFF
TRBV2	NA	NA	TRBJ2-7	TGTGCCAGCAGGGTCAGTCCACCGGACGCGGGCTACGAGCAGTACTTC	CASRVSPPDAGYEQYF
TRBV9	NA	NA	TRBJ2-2	TGTGCCAGCAGCACCGGACTCTCTTTAAACACCGGGGAGCTGTTTTTT	CASSTGLSLNTGELFF
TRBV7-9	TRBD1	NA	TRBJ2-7	TGTGCCAGCAGCTTAGAGACAGGGGGCAAGCAGTACTTC	CASSLETGGKQYF
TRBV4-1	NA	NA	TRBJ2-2	TGCGCCAGCAGCCATCGGACCGGGGAGCTGTTTTTT	CASSHRTGELFF
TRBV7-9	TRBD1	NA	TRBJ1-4	TGTGCCAGCAGGCGGACAGGAGAAGGTGAAAAACTGTTTTTT	CASRRTGEGEKLFF
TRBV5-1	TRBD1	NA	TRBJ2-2	TGCGCCAGCAGCGGGGGGTTCGGACAGGGGACAGCCGGGGAGCTGTTTTTT	CASSGGFGQGTAGELFF
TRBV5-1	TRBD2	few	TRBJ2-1	TGCGCCAGCAGCGTATCATTTAGCGGGAGGGCCGGCTATGAGCAGTTCTTC	CASSVSFSGRAGYEQFF
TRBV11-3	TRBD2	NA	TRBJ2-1	TGTGCCAGCAGCCCACTAGCGGGGTCCTACAATGAGCAGTTCTTC	CASSPLAGSYNEQFF
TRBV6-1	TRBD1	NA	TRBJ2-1	TGTGCCAGCAGTAGGGACAGTTACAATGAGCAGTTCTTC	CASSRDSYNEQFF
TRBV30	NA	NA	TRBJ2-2	TGTGCCAGAAACTTGGGGGCCAAGGACACCGGGGAGCTGTTTTTT	CARNLGAKDTGELFF
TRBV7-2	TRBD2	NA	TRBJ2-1	TGTGCCAGCAAAGAACTAGCGGACTCCTACAATGAGCAGTTCTTC	CASKELADSYNEQFF